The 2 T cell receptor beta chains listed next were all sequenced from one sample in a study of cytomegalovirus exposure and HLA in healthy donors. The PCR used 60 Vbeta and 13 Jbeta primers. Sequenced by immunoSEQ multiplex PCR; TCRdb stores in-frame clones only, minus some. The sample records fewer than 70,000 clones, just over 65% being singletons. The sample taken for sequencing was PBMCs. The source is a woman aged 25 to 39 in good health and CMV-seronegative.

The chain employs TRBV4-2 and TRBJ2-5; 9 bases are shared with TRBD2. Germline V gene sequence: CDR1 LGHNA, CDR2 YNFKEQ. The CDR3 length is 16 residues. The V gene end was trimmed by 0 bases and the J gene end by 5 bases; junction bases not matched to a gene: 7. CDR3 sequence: CASSQDERGVSETQYF. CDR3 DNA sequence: TGTGCCAGCAGCCAAGATGAGCGGGGGGTTTCGGAGACCCAGTACTTC.

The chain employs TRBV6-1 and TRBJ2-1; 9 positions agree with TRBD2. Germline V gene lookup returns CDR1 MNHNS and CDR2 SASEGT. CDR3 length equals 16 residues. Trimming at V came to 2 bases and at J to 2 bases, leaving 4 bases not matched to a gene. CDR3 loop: CASSEIIAGAYNEQFF. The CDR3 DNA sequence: TGTGCCAGCAGTGAAATTATAGCGGGGGCCTACAATGAGCAGTTCTTC.